Listed here is a single T cell receptor beta chain. The source of the sample is a study of control samples from healthy donors and cancer patients. Here immunoSEQ multiplex PCR was the method, and the copy in TCRdb shows in-frame clones only, minus some. This sample has 100,000 to 120,000 clones, with approximately 83% found just once. This TCR was recovered from a woman aged 50 to 60 in good health. Specimen: blood.

For the CDR3, the DNA is TGTGCCAGCACTACGGGGGACAGGGGGGCGGGCTACAAACTGTTTTTT. It is translated as CASTTGDRGAGYKLFF. V is TRBV2 and J is TRBJ1-4; 11 nucleotides agree with TRBD1. The length of the CDR3 is 16 residues. The V gene's germline CDR1 is SNHLY and CDR2 FYNNEI. J gave up 11 bases and V 7 bases, and 15 bases lay outside the gene matches.